What follows are 24 T cell receptor beta chains derived from one specimen sequenced in a study of blood T cell repertoires in COVID-19. Sequencing used immunoSEQ multiplex PCR; TCRdb keeps in-frame clones, though not all of them. The sample includes tens of thousands of clones, around four fifths of them seen just once. Sequencing was performed on peripheral blood. The receptors were sampled from a woman older than 75 with acute or convalescent COVID-19.

This clone was detected once. The chain combines TRBV9 with TRBJ2-3; TRBD2 agrees at 10 bases. CDR3 size: 20 residues. Germline V gene sequence: CDR1 SGDLS, CDR2 YYNGEE. This CDR3 reads CAESTSGGAQLPPSTDTQYF. The CDR3 nucleotides are TGTGCGGAATCGACCAGCGGGGGGGCACAACTCCCCCCCAGCACAGATACGCAGTATTTT.

The chain uses TRBV7-2 and TRBJ1-1; 9 nucleotides match TRBD1. V was pared by 1 base and J by 8 bases, with 2 bases of the junction left unmatched. The germline V gene encodes CDR1 SGHTA and CDR2 FQGNSA. CDR3 length: 13 residues. As DNA, the CDR3 is TGTGCCAGCAGCTTAGGGACAGGGGCCGAAGCTTTCTTT. Encoded protein: CASSLGTGAEAFF.

V is TRBV4-1 and J is TRBJ2-3; 9 nucleotides match TRBD2. The germline V gene encodes CDR1 MGHRA and CDR2 YSYEKL. CDR3 length: 17 residues. Trimming at V came to 0 bases and at J to 5 bases, leaving 9 bases not matched to a gene. CDR3 amino acids: CASSQDWASGIEDTQYF. The CDR3 DNA follows: TGCGCCAGCAGCCAAGATTGGGCTAGCGGGATCGAAGATACGCAGTATTTT.

The chain joins TRBV7-2 to TRBJ2-5; 8 positions match TRBD1. The germline CDR1 and CDR2 sequences are SGHTA and FQGNSA. V was pared by 3 bases and J by 0 bases, with 6 bases of the junction left unmatched. The CDR3 loop spans 16 amino acids. The CDR3 coding sequence is TGTGCCAGCAGCTTCAGGGGGCCCGAGTACCAAGAGACCCAGTACTTC. Its protein product is CASSFRGPEYQETQYF.

This CDR3 reads CASSPGQGPTEAFF. The DNA for the CDR3 is TGCGCCAGCAGCCCGGGACAGGGCCCCACTGAAGCTTTCTTT. The chain is built from TRBV5-1 and TRBJ1-1; 9 nucleotides align to TRBD1. The CDR3 runs to 14 residues. The ends lost 4 bases at V and 4 bases at J; junction bases unmatched: 5. Germline CDR1 reads SGHRS; CDR2 reads YFSETQ. Variable domain in full (rest from reference TRBV5-1 and TRBJ1-1): KAGVTQTPRYLIKTRGQQVTLSCSPISGHRSVSWYQQTPGQGLQFLFEYFSETQRNKGNFPGRFSGRQFSNSRSEMNVSTLELGDSALYLCASSPGQGPTEAFFGQGTRLTVV.

The chain links TRBV5-1 to TRBJ1-2, with D possibly matching TRBD1 (5 bases). The CDR3 sequence is 16 residues long. CDR1 is SGHRS and CDR2 is YFSETQ in the germline V gene. V dropped 4 bases and J dropped 1 base, with 17 bases sitting between them. The CDR3 nucleotides read TGCGCCAGCAGCCCGGGCGGGGCAGGACTTAACTATGGCTACACCTTC. Residues: CASSPGGAGLNYGYTF.

This clone was detected only once. The rearrangement uses TRBV5-4 and TRBJ2-7; TRBD1 aligns across 11 bases. The CDR3 has 15 residues. J gave up 3 bases and V 4 bases, and 6 bases lay outside the gene matches. Looked up from germline, CDR1 is SGHNT and CDR2 is YYREEE (reference sequence). Here the CDR3 reads CASSRRDRGNYEQYF. The DNA for the CDR3 is TGTGCCAGCAGCCGCCGGGACAGGGGGAACTACGAGCAGTACTTC. Variable domain in full (rest from reference TRBV5-4 and TRBJ2-7): ETGVTQSPTHLIKTRGQQVTLRCSSQSGHNTVSWYQQALGQGPQFIFQYYREEENGRGNFPPRFSGLQFPNYSSELNVNALELDDSALYLCASSRRDRGNYEQYFGPGTRLTVT.

The rearrangement uses TRBV13 and TRBJ1-1; TRBD1 matches at 8 bases. The CDR3 runs to 14 residues. V shed 6 bases, J shed 5 bases, and the junction held 8 bases outside the gene matches. Germline lookup yields CDR1 PRHDT and CDR2 FYEKMQ (reference sequence). The CDR3 DNA follows: TGTGCCAGCAGGGAAGACAGGGGAGCGACTGAAGCTTTCTTT. This sequence encodes CASREDRGATEAFF.

This chain links TRBV29-1 with TRBJ2-2, with 9 bases lining up with TRBD2. This CDR3 is built from 15 residues. V was pared by 6 bases and J by 2 bases, with 7 bases of the junction left unmatched. Germline CDR1 SQVTM, CDR2 ANQGSEA. The CDR3 DNA reads as TGCAGCGTCGCGATGACTAGCGGTAACACCGGGGAGCTGTTTTTT. It specifies CSVAMTSGNTGELFF.

The J gene is TRBJ1-4, the V gene TRBV11-3; the D is unclear. CDR3 length: 16 residues. Germline CDR1 reads SGHNT; CDR2 reads YENEEA. Trimming took 1 base from V and 4 from J, leaving 13 bases between them. The CDR3 reads CASSLGELAVNEKLFF. The CDR3 DNA follows: TGTGCCAGCAGCTTAGGGGAGTTGGCCGTTAATGAAAAACTGTTTTTT. Together with reference TRBV11-3 and TRBJ1-4, the CDR3 gives the full variable domain: EAGVVQSPRYKIIEKKQPVAFWCNPISGHNTLYWYLQNLGQGPELLIRYENEEAVDDSQLPKDRFSAERLKGVDSTLKIQPAELGDSAVYLCASSLGELAVNEKLFFGSGTQLSVL.

This clone was seen only a few times. This rearrangement joins TRBV24-1 to TRBJ1-1; 9 bases fit TRBD1. Losses at the gene ends were 10 bases for V and 1 base for J; bases not matched to a gene: 9. CDR1 and CDR2 (germline): KGHDR, SFDVKD. The CDR3 runs 15 residues. DNA for the CDR3: TGTGCCACAGAGGCCGGGACAGGGCCGAACACTGAAGCTTTCTTT. It codes for CATEAGTGPNTEAFF.

The V and J genes are TRBV19 and TRBJ2-1, with 9 positions matching TRBD1. Per the germline V gene, CDR1 is LNHDA and CDR2 is SQIVND (reference sequence). V was pared by 6 bases and J by 2 bases, with 8 bases of the junction left unmatched. The CDR3 is 16 residues long. The CDR3 region is CASSTGGEPPYNEQFF. The CDR3 coding sequence is TGTGCCAGTAGCACAGGGGGCGAGCCTCCCTACAATGAGCAGTTCTTC.

This clone appeared a single time. The chain has TRBV27 and TRBJ2-2; D perhaps matches TRBD2 (5 bases). This CDR3 has 16 amino acids. CDR1 and CDR2 (germline): MNHEY, SMNVEV (reference sequence). The V gene lost 6 bases and the J gene lost 0 bases, with 14 bases spanning the gap. CDR3 DNA sequence: TGTGCCAGCAGCCAGAGGGTTCTCGCGAACACCGGGGAGCTGTTTTTT. The encoded protein is CASSQRVLANTGELFF.

This chain joins TRBV5-1 and TRBJ2-5; 10 bases map to TRBD2. The V gene end was trimmed by 0 bases and the J gene end by 4 bases; junction bases not matched to a gene: 6. Germline V gene sequence: CDR1 SGHRS, CDR2 YFSETQ. CDR3 length equals 16 residues. The CDR3 bases are TGCGCCAGCAGCTTGGTCTCTAGCGGGGGTCGAGAGACCCAGTACTTC. It specifies CASSLVSSGGRETQYF.

The rearrangement links TRBV7-7 to TRBJ1-1; D is ambiguous. Germline V gene data show CDR1 as SSHAT and CDR2 as FNYEAQ (reference sequence). This CDR3 has 13 residues. Trimming left V 5 bases short and J 4 bases short, with 11 bases between. The CDR3 here is CASSAKEGTEAFF. The CDR3 DNA follows: TGTGCCAGCAGCGCGAAAGAGGGCACTGAAGCTTTCTTT.

This clone was observed a handful of times. The chain has TRBV20-1 and TRBJ1-3, with 9 nucleotides matching TRBD1. This CDR3 has 15 residues. Looked up from germline, CDR1 is DFQATT and CDR2 is SNEGSKA (reference sequence). With 3 bases clipped from V and 2 bases from J, the junction kept 5 bases outside the gene matches. For the CDR3, the DNA is TGCAGTGCTAGTCCAGGGACAGGGACTGGAAACACCATATATTTT. Translated: CSASPGTGTGNTIYF.

The J gene is TRBJ2-1, the V gene TRBV5-3, with a weak D call TRBD1 (6 bases). TRBV5-3 is assigned to the ORF class and has an uncertain function. The CDR3 is made up of 15 amino acids. V was cut by 1 base and J by 0 bases, with 8 bases left in between. The CDR3 DNA is TGTGCCAGAAGCTTGCAGGGGAGCTCCTACAATGAGCAGTTCTTC. Translating it yields CARSLQGSSYNEQFF.

This chain links TRBV2 with TRBJ2-3; possibly TRBD1 for D (5 bases). V lost 1 base to trimming and J lost 3 bases, with 11 bases between them. Germline V gene sequence: CDR1 SNHLY, CDR2 FYNNEI. This CDR3 comprises 15 residues. The CDR3 protein is CASSEVQAATDTQYF. The CDR3 bases are TGTGCCAGCAGTGAAGTACAGGCGGCTACAGATACGCAGTATTTT.

The V call is TRBV10-2, the J call TRBJ2-7; 10 nucleotides align to TRBD1. V shed 8 bases, J shed 4 bases, and the junction held 11 bases outside the gene matches. Germline CDR1 and CDR2: WSHSY and SAAADI. The CDR3 sequence is 15 residues long. The CDR3 DNA reads as TGCGCCAGCGGCGGACAGGGGGGCCCTTTTTACGAGCAGTACTTC. Translation: CASGGQGGPFYEQYF.

The genes are TRBV10-3 and TRBJ1-6, with D maybe TRBD1 (5 bases). Trimming stripped 3 bases from V and 8 bases from J, with 14 bases between. The CDR3 totals 15 residues. The germline V gene encodes CDR1 ENHRY and CDR2 SYGVKD. CDR3 loop: CAISDSGLGDSPLHF. The CDR3 nucleotides read TGTGCCATCAGTGATTCGGGACTGGGGGATTCACCCCTCCACTTT.

V gene TRBV12-5 combines with J gene TRBJ1-5, with 8 bases identical to TRBD1. The CDR3 is made up of 14 amino acids. Germline V gives CDR1 LGHNT, CDR2 FRNRAP. V trimming: 3 bases; J trimming: 7 bases; junction bases outside the gene matches: 5. The CDR3 loop is CASGFGQGGQPQHF. The CDR3 bases are TGTGCTAGTGGTTTCGGACAGGGAGGACAGCCCCAGCATTTT. The whole variable domain, remainder taken from reference TRBV12-5 and TRBJ1-5, is DARVTQTPRHKVTEMGQEVTMRCQPILGHNTVFWYRQTMMQGLELLAYFRNRAPLDDSGMPKDRFSAEMPDATLATLKIQPSEPRDSAVYFCASGFGQGGQPQHFGDGTRLSIL.

V is TRBV29-1 and J is TRBJ1-1; 8 positions agree with TRBD1. Germline CDR1 reads SQVTM; CDR2 reads ANQGSEA. The CDR3 totals 14 residues. The V gene end was trimmed by 3 bases and the J gene end by 6 bases; junction bases not matched to a gene: 9. The CDR3 DNA reads TGCAGCGTTGAGGGGGGGCAGGGGGCTCCTGAAGCTTTCTTT. Its protein is CSVEGGQGAPEAFF.

The chain combines TRBV7-3 with TRBJ2-7; TRBD1 matches at 8 bases. Germline V lookup: CDR1 SGHTA, CDR2 FQGTGA. Germline trimming cut 1 base from V and 3 bases from J; bases unmatched to any gene: 5. The CDR3 has 15 amino acids. The CDR3 nucleotides read TGTGCCAGCAGCTTAAAGGACAGGGCAGGCTACGAGCAGTACTTC. Its translation: CASSLKDRAGYEQYF.

The chain's CDR3 is CASIDRDRDHGYTF. In DNA, the CDR3 is TGTGCCAGCATAGACCGGGACAGGGATCATGGCTACACCTTC. The gene calls are TRBV2 and TRBJ1-2, with 9 bases that match TRBD1. The CDR3 runs 14 residues. Germline CDR1 is SNHLY and CDR2 is FYNNEI. The V gene end was trimmed by 7 bases and the J gene end by 6 bases; junction bases not matched to a gene: 9.